The present T cell receptor beta chain was sequenced within a study of shared T cell receptors in the human thymus. Data came from immunoSEQ multiplex PCR; TCRdb stores just in-frame clones and leaves some out. The profile shows about 730,000 clones, 75% to 90% of them singletons. CDR3 length equals 15 residues. Germline loops: CDR1 LNHNV, CDR2 YYDKDF (reference sequence). The J segment lost 2 bases and the V segment lost 3 bases, leaving 6 bases of the junction unmatched. These same records also appear under a second study, on human thymus T cells. From that report: Serving as donors were healthy Finnish infants, each of whom was having open corrective surgery for congenital heart defects. Resections were taken during corrective heart surgery, and the thymus tissue came from these.

The V call is TRBV15, the J call TRBJ2-7; 8 bases fit TRBD2. The receptor was derived from a girl under three years old with a congenital heart defect. The sequenced sample was thymocytes. Written as DNA, the CDR3 is TGTGCCACCAGCAGGGTAAATAGCGGGGCCTACGAGCAGTACTTC. Encoded protein: CATSRVNSGAYEQYF.